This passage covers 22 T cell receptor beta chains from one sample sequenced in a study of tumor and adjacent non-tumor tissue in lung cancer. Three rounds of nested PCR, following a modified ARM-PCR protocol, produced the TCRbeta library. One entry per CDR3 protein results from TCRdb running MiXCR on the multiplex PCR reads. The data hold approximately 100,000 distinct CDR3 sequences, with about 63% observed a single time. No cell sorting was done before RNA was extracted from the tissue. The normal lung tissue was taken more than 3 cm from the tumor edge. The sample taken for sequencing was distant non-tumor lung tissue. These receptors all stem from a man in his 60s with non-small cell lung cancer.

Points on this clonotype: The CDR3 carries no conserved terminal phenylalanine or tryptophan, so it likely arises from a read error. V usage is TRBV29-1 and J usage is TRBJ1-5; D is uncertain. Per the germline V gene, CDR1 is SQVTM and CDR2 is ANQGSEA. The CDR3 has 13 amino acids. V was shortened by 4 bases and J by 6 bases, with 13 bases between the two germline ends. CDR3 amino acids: CSVGDSRSQPQHL. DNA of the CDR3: TGCAGCGTTGGAGACTCACGGAGTCAGCCCCAGCATCTT.

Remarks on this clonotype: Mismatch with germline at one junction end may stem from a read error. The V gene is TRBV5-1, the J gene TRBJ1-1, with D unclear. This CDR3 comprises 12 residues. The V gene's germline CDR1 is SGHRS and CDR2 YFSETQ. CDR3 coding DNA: TGCGCCAGCAACTTGGATCTCACTGAAGTTTTCTTT. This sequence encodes CASNLDLTEVFF.

The CDR3 protein is CSAHNYGTMCTQYF. The CDR3 DNA follows: TGCAGTGCCCATAATTACGGGACCATGTGTACGCAGTATTTT. The rearrangement links TRBV20-1 to TRBJ2-3; D assignment may be TRBD1 or TRBD2 (5 bases each). This CDR3 contains 14 residues. With 6 bases removed from V and 8 bases from J, the gap between germline ends came to 21 bases. CDR1 is DFQATT, CDR2 SNEGSKA, per germline (reference sequence).

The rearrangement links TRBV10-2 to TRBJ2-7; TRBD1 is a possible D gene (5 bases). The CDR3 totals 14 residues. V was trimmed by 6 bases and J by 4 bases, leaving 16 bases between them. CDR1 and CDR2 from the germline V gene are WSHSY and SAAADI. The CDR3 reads CASRVKGAPYEQYF. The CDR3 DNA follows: TGCGCCAGCAGAGTAAAAGGGGCACCATACGAGCAGTACTTC.

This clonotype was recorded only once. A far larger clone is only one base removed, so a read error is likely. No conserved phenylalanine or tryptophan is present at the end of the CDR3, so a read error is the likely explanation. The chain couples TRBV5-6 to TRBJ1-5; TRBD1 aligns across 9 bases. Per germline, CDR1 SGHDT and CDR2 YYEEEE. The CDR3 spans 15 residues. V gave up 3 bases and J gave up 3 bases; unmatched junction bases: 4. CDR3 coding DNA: TGTGCCAGCAGCTGGGGACAGGGACCCAATCAGCCCCAGCATTCT. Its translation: CASSWGQGPNQPQHS.

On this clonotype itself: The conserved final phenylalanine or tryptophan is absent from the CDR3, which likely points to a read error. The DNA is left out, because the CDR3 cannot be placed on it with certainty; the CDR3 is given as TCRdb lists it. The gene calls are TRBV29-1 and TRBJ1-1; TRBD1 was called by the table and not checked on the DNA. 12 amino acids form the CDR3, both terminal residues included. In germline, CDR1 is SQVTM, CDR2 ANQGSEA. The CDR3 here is CSAARTGVLQTS.

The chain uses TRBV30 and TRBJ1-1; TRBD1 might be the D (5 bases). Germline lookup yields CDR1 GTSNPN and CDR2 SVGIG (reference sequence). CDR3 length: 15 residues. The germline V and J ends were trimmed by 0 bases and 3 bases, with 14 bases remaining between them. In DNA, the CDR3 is TGTGCCTGGAGTGTTTGGGGCGGGTGGCACACTGAAGCTTTCTTT. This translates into CAWSVWGGWHTEAFF.

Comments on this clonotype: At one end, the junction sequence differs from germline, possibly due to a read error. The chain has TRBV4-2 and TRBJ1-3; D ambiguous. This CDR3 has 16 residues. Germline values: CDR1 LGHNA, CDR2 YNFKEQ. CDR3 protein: CTSSLELRVDGNTIYF. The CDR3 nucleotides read TGTACCAGCAGCCTGGAATTAAGGGTCGATGGAAACACCATATATTTT.

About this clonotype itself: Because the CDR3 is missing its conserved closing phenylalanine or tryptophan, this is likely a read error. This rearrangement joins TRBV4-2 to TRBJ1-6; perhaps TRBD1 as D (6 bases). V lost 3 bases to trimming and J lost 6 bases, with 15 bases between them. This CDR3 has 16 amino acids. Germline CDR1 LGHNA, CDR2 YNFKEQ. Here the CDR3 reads CASSHVPQGGNSPLHL. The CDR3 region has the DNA TGTGCCAGCAGCCATGTCCCACAGGGTGGTAATTCACCCCTCCACTTA.

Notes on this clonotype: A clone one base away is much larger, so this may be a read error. The CDR3 DNA reads as TGTGCCAGCAGCGGACAAAAGGACCTCAAGGGGGAGACCCAGTACTTC. Its protein product is CASSGQKDLKGETQYF. The V and J genes are TRBV7-9 and TRBJ2-5, with D maybe TRBD1 (5 bases). With 5 bases removed from V and 5 bases from J, the gap between germline ends came to 21 bases. Germline CDR1 and CDR2: SEHNR and FQNEAQ (reference sequence). The CDR3 is 16 residues long.

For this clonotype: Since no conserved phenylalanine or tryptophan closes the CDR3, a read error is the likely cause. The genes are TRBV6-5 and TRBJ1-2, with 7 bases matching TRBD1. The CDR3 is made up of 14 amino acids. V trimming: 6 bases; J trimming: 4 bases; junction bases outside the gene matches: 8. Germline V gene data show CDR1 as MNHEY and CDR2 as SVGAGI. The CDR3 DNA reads TGTGCCAGCAGGGATCGACAGGGCTTCTATGGCTACACCGTC. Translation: CASRDRQGFYGYTV.

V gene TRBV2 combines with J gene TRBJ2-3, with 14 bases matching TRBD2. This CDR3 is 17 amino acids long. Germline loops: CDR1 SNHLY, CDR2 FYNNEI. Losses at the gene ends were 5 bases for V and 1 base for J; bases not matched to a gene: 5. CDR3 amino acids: CASSRGLAGVGTDTQYF. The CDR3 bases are TGTGCCAGCAGTAGGGGACTAGCGGGGGTAGGCACAGATACGCAGTATTTT.

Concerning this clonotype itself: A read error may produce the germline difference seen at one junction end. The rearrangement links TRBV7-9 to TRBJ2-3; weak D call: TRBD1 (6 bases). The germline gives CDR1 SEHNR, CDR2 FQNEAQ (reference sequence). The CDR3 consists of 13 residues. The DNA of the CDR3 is TGTGCCAGCAGCACCGATTACAGGGATAAGCAGTATTTT. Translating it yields CASSTDYRDKQYF.

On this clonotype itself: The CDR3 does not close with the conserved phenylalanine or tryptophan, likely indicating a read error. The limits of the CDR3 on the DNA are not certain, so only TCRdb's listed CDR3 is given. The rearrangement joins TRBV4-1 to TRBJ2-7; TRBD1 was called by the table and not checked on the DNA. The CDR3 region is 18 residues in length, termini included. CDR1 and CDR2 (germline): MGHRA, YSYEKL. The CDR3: CASSQEEGGVDRNYEQYY.

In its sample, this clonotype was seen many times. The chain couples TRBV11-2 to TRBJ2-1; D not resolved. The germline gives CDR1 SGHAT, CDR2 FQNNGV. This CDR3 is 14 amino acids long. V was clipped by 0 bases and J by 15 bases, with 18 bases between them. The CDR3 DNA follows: TGTGCCAGCAGCTTAGATCTGATAAGTCTGGACCTGTTCTTC. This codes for CASSLDLISLDLFF.

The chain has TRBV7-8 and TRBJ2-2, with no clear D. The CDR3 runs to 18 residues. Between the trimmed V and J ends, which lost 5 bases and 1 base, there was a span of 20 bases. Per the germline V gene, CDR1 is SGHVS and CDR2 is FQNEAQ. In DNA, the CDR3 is TGTGCCAGCAGCCGAGCCAGCCCATCCATCCAGAACACCGGGGAGCTGTTTTTT. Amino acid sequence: CASSRASPSIQNTGELFF.

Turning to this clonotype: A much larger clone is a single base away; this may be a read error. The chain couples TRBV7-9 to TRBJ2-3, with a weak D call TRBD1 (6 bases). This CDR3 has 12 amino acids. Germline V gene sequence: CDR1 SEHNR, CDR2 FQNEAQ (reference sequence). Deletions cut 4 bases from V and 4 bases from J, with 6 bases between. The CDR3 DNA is TGTGCCAGCAGCTCAGGGGCAGATACGCAGTATTTT. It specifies CASSSGADTQYF.

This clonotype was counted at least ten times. This CDR3 reads CASSGSGTITYEQYF. For the CDR3, the DNA is TGTGCCAGCAGCGGCTCCGGGACCATCACCTACGAGCAGTACTTC. The V call is TRBV4-2, the J call TRBJ2-7; the D call may be TRBD1 or TRBD2 (5 bases each). The CDR3 spans 15 residues. Trimming pared 5 bases from V and 2 bases from J, leaving 16 bases between. CDR1 is LGHNA and CDR2 is YNFKEQ in the germline V gene.

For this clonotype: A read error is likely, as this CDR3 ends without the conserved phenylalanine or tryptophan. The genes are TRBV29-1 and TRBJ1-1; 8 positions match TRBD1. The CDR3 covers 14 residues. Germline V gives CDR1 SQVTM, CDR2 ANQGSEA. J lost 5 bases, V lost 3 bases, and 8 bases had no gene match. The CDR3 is CSVEDGTGYTEAFL. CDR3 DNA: TGCAGCGTTGAGGATGGGACAGGATATACTGAAGCTTTCCTT.

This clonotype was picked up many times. The CDR3 DNA reads TGTGCCAGCAGCCCCGACAGGGCTTCACCCCTCCACTTT. It translates to CASSPDRASPLHF. The rearrangement uses TRBV7-3 and TRBJ1-6; 7 bases are shared with TRBD1. Germline CDR1 reads SGHTA; CDR2 reads FQGTGA. V dropped 5 bases and J dropped 9; count of bases not matched to a gene: 4. This CDR3 comprises 13 residues.

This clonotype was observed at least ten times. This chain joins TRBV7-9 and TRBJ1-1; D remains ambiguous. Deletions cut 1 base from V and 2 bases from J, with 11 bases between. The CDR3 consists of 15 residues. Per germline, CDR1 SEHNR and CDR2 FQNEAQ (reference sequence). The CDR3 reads CASSLETAANTEAFF. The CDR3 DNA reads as TGTGCCAGCAGCTTAGAAACGGCAGCTAACACTGAAGCTTTCTTT.

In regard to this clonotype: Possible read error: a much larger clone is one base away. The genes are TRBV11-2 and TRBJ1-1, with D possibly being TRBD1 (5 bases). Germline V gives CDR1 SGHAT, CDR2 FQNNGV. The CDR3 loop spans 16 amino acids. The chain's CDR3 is CASSPLRAGGSTEVFF. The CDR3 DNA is TGTGCCAGCAGCCCCCTCCGAGCGGGGGGTAGCACTGAAGTTTTCTTT.